A single sample is the source of the 19 T cell receptor beta chains below, sequenced in a study of vaccination effects on CD4 cells after COVID-19. The data were produced by immunoSEQ multiplex PCR, yet TCRdb's version contains in-frame clones alone and is incomplete. Found here are fewer than 40,000 clones, approximately 80% of them singletons; the top ten hold 2%. Which antigens these TCRs recognize remains unknown. Within the ViraFEST assay, antigen-specific CD4+ T cells underwent expansion with viral peptide pools prior to sequencing. Scientists isolated CD4+ T cells after a roughly 10-day culture period ended. Either the BNT162b2 or mRNA-1273 vaccine was given to participants in two doses. Specimen: CD4+ T cells from PBMCs cultured with HCoV-NL63 spike peptides, collected after COVID-19 vaccination. The receptor source for this set is a human donor who received a COVID-19 vaccine. Some clones in this sample may be carry-over from other donors' samples.

The genes are TRBV10-2 and TRBJ1-1; D is perhaps TRBD1 (6 bases). The CDR3 runs to 12 residues. Germline V CDR1 and CDR2: WSHSY, SAAADI. V lost 2 bases to trimming and J lost 10 bases, with 11 bases between them. CDR3 in amino acids: CASSEVARGAFF. DNA for the CDR3: TGCGCCAGCAGTGAGGTGGCCAGGGGAGCTTTCTTT.

This rearrangement joins TRBV7-9 to TRBJ1-3; the D gene is possibly TRBD1 (6 bases). V lost 5 bases and J lost 3, with 14 bases in between. This CDR3 is built from 15 residues. Germline loops: CDR1 SEHNR, CDR2 FQNEAQ (reference sequence). In DNA form, the CDR3 reads TGTGCCAGCAGCGTACAGGGTCTTGGTGGAAACACCATATATTTT. This codes for CASSVQGLGGNTIYF.

This chain links TRBV19 with TRBJ1-5; D not resolved. The V end lost 3 bases, the J end lost 2 bases, and 8 bases lay between the germline ends. The germline CDR1 and CDR2 sequences are LNHDA and SQIVND (reference sequence). The CDR3 has 14 amino acids. The CDR3 loop reads CASSIRDGNQPQHF. As DNA, the CDR3 is TGTGCCAGTAGTATTCGTGATGGCAATCAGCCCCAGCATTTT.

This clone came up once. The V gene is TRBV6-5, the J gene TRBJ2-5; D is ambiguous. Trimming stripped 5 bases from V and 5 bases from J, with 9 bases between. Germline lookup yields CDR1 MNHEY and CDR2 SVGAGI. This CDR3 spans 12 amino acids. The CDR3 here is CASSLLEETQYF. The CDR3, as DNA: TGTGCCAGCAGTCTGCTAGAGGAGACCCAGTACTTC.

This chain uses TRBV29-1 with TRBJ1-2, with D perhaps TRBD1 (5 bases). CDR1 and CDR2 (germline): SQVTM, ANQGSEA. Trimming removed 2 bases from V and 2 bases from J, with 6 bases in between. CDR3 length: 12 residues. CDR3 residues: CSVESGNYGYTF. The CDR3 DNA follows: TGCAGCGTTGAATCAGGGAACTATGGCTACACCTTC. Full variable domain (rest looked up from reference TRBV29-1 and TRBJ1-2): SAVISQKPSRDICQRGTSLTIQCQVDSQVTMMFWYRQQPGQSLTLIATANQGSEATYESGFVIDKFPISRPNLTFSTLTVSNMSPEDSSIYLCSVESGNYGYTFGSGTRLTVV.

CDR3 DNA sequence: TGCGCCAGCAGCTTGGGTTCTGGGGCCAACGTCCTGACTTTC. Its protein product is CASSLGSGANVLTF. The chain carries TRBV5-1 and TRBJ2-6, with D uncertain. The germline V gene encodes CDR1 SGHRS and CDR2 YFSETQ. This CDR3 is 14 amino acids long. V was pared by 0 bases and J by 1 base, with 2 bases between. Based on the CDR3 plus reference TRBV5-1 and TRBJ2-6, the full variable domain is KAGVTQTPRYLIKTRGQQVTLSCSPISGHRSVSWYQQTPGQGLQFLFEYFSETQRNKGNFPGRFSGRQFSNSRSEMNVSTLELGDSALYLCASSLGSGANVLTFGAGSRLTVL.

The chain employs TRBV2 and TRBJ2-3, with 10 bases identical to TRBD2. Per germline, CDR1 SNHLY and CDR2 FYNNEI. The CDR3 totals 14 residues. With V trimmed by 6 bases and J by 6 bases, 6 bases remained unmatched. The CDR3 DNA sequence: TGTGCCAGCAGCAGCGGGGGGGCGGGGGATACGCAGTATTTT. It is translated as CASSSGGAGDTQYF. Supplemented by reference TRBV2 and TRBJ2-3, the full variable domain reads EPEVTQTPSHQVTQMGQEVILRCVPISNHLYFYWYRQILGQKVEFLVSFYNNEISEKSEIFDDQFSVERPDGSNFTLKIRSTKLEDSAMYFCASSSGGAGDTQYFGPGTRLTVL.

This clone was observed a few times. The rearrangement uses TRBV7-2 and TRBJ2-5; D is unclear. This CDR3 has 13 residues. Germline CDR1 and CDR2: SGHTA and FQGNSA. V shed 2 bases and J shed 5 bases, with 9 bases lying between them. The CDR3 DNA sequence: TGTGCCAGCAGCTTACCTGGAGCTGAGACCCAGTACTTC. Translated: CASSLPGAETQYF.

A single count supports this clone. The chain combines TRBV5-6 with TRBJ1-2; no definite D call. Germline V gene lookup returns CDR1 SGHDT and CDR2 YYEEEE. This CDR3 region has 14 residues. V was clipped by 1 base and J by 4 bases, with 11 bases between them. This chain's CDR3 is CASSLSRMAYGYTF. The DNA of the CDR3 is TGTGCCAGCAGCTTGTCGCGGATGGCCTATGGCTACACCTTC.

The V call is TRBV20-1, the J call TRBJ2-1; 12 nucleotides match TRBD2. There are 16 residues in the CDR3. The J segment lost 8 bases and the V segment lost 3 bases, leaving 11 bases of the junction unmatched. The germline V gene encodes CDR1 DFQATT and CDR2 SNEGSKA (reference sequence). CDR3 region: CSASPLAGGPKDEQFF. DNA of the CDR3: TGCAGTGCTAGTCCCCTAGCGGGGGGGCCGAAGGATGAGCAGTTCTTC.

This clone showed up just once. J is TRBJ2-4 and V is TRBV7-9, with D possibly matching TRBD2 (6 bases). The length of the CDR3 is 17 residues. Germline values: CDR1 SEHNR, CDR2 FQNEAQ (reference sequence). Trimming shortened V by 1 base and J by 0 bases, and 13 bases separated the two germline ends. CDR3 protein: CASSLVGTPLAKNIQYF. The DNA for the CDR3 is TGTGCCAGCAGCTTAGTAGGGACTCCCTTAGCCAAAAACATTCAGTACTTC.

The chain employs TRBV11-2 and TRBJ2-2; D remains ambiguous. The CDR3 covers 15 residues. From germline, CDR1 is SGHAT and CDR2 FQNNGV. Trimming cost V 1 base and J 1 base, with 7 bases left between them. The CDR3 sequence is CASSLVRVNTGELFF. The CDR3 DNA is TGTGCCAGCAGCTTAGTCCGGGTGAACACCGGGGAGCTGTTTTTT. Filled out from reference TRBV11-2 and TRBJ2-2, the complete variable domain reads EAGVAQSPRYKIIEKRQSVAFWCNPISGHATLYWYQQILGQGPKLLIQFQNNGVVDDSQLPKDRFSAERLKGVDSTLKIQPAKLEDSAVYLCASSLVRVNTGELFFGEGSRLTVL.

This clone is judged medium-sized. CDR3 sequence (DNA): TGCGCCAGCAGCCAGGTTTCTTCGAACTCTGGGGCCAACGTCCTGACTTTC. Its protein product is CASSQVSSNSGANVLTF. The rearrangement uses TRBV5-1 and TRBJ2-6; D not certain. V gave up 4 bases and J gave up 0 bases, with 14 bases separating them. Germline V gene lookup returns CDR1 SGHRS and CDR2 YFSETQ. The CDR3 runs to 17 residues. The entire variable domain, with the rest obtained from reference TRBV5-1 and TRBJ2-6, is as follows: KAGVTQTPRYLIKTRGQQVTLSCSPISGHRSVSWYQQTPGQGLQFLFEYFSETQRNKGNFPGRFSGRQFSNSRSEMNVSTLELGDSALYLCASSQVSSNSGANVLTFGAGSRLTVL.

This chain uses TRBV13 with TRBJ2-3; 9 positions agree with TRBD2. Germline CDR1 reads PRHDT; CDR2 reads FYEKMQ (reference sequence). V trimming: 1 base; J trimming: 4 bases; junction bases outside the gene matches: 3. This CDR3 region has 15 residues. The CDR3, as DNA: TGTGCCAGCAGCTTAGTGAGCGGGGGGCCAGATACGCAGTATTTT. Translated, it gives CASSLVSGGPDTQYF.

The CDR3 sequence: CSVSGGNTDTQYF. In nucleotides, the CDR3 is TGCAGCGTGTCAGGGGGTAACACAGATACGCAGTATTTT. J is TRBJ2-3 and V is TRBV29-1, with 7 bases aligning to TRBD1. The V gene's germline CDR1 is SQVTM and CDR2 ANQGSEA. This CDR3 region has 13 residues. With 6 bases clipped from V and 2 bases from J, the junction kept 5 bases outside the gene matches.

The rearrangement joins TRBV5-1 to TRBJ1-2; D is unresolved. The CDR3 extends over 15 amino acids. The V gene lost 2 bases and the J gene lost 8 bases, with 19 bases spanning the gap. Germline-derived CDR1 and CDR2 are SGHRS and YFSETQ. CDR3 residues: CASSLDFSRAVGYTF. CDR3 bases: TGCGCCAGCAGCTTAGACTTCTCAAGAGCAGTGGGCTACACCTTC.

The V and J genes are TRBV7-9 and TRBJ2-3; the match to TRBD1 covers 8 bases. The J segment lost 5 bases and the V segment lost 5 bases, leaving 9 bases of the junction unmatched. The CDR3 is 15 residues long. Germline V CDR1 and CDR2: SEHNR, FQNEAQ (reference sequence). For the CDR3, the DNA is TGTGCCAGCAGCCATGGGACAGGTCGAGGAGATACGCAGTATTTT. Its protein product is CASSHGTGRGDTQYF.

The chain has TRBV10-3 and TRBJ1-1; D is ambiguous. The CDR3 runs 16 residues. V gave up 0 bases and J gave up 7 bases, with 18 bases separating them. Germline V gives CDR1 ENHRY, CDR2 SYGVKD. The CDR3 DNA follows: TGTGCCATCAGTGAGTCTCATCTCCAGAACGGCGGTGAAGCTTTCTTT. Residues: CAISESHLQNGGEAFF.

This clone was observed a single time. This sequence joins TRBV2 and TRBJ1-2, with D maybe TRBD1 (5 bases). The CDR3 is 13 amino acids. Germline loops: CDR1 SNHLY, CDR2 FYNNEI. V was cut by 2 bases and J by 7 bases, with 11 bases left in between. CDR3 region: CASSESGLGGYTF. DNA for the CDR3: TGTGCCAGCAGTGAATCAGGGTTGGGTGGCTACACCTTC.